These 18 T cell receptor beta chains were sequenced from one sample in a study of CD8 T cells in ankylosing spondylitis. Points from the study as a whole: What seemed typical of ankylosing spondylitis blood was a TCR beta motif built from several highly homologous variants.

No antigens are known for them. MiXCR, run by TCRdb on the 5' RACE reads, gives a single entry per CDR3 protein. Seen here are some 840,000 distinct CDR3 sequences, approximately 10% observed once, and the top ten hold 0.51%. The sequencing input was blood, either unsorted or a sorted T cell fraction (not recorded which). Every receptor here comes from a male donor with ankylosing spondylitis.

The sample holds many counts of this clonotype. The chain is built from TRBV12-3 or TRBV12-4 and TRBJ2-7, with D maybe TRBD1 (5 bases). The CDR3 totals 11 residues. Trimming took off 4 bases at V and 7 bases at J, with 8 bases between the two ends. In DNA form, the CDR3 reads TGTGCCAGCAGTTACCGACAGGAGCAGTACTTC. It is translated as CASSYRQEQYF.

This chain connects TRBV18 to TRBJ2-7, with D perhaps TRBD2 (5 bases). CDR1 KGHSH and CDR2 LQKENI come from the germline V gene. This CDR3 region has 15 residues. The V gene lost 1 base and the J gene lost 1 base, with 11 bases spanning the gap. The CDR3 here is CASSPRIGDSYEQYF. CDR3 DNA sequence: TGTGCCAGCTCACCACGAATCGGGGATTCCTACGAGCAGTACTTC.

There are a few counts of this clonotype. The V call is TRBV7-2, the J call TRBJ1-6; weak D call: TRBD1 (6 bases). V was trimmed by 6 bases and J by 8 bases, leaving 20 bases between them. Germline CDR1 SGHTA, CDR2 FQGNSA. This CDR3 spans 16 amino acids. The CDR3 reads CASRISTTGFYSPLHF. Here the CDR3 DNA reads TGTGCCAGCAGGATTTCCACTACAGGGTTTTATTCACCCCTCCACTTT.

This clonotype was seen ten or more times. The CDR3 sequence is CASSYSSGAGGNEQFF. The DNA of the CDR3 is TGTGCCAGCAGTTACTCGAGCGGAGCGGGAGGTAATGAGCAGTTCTTC. This sequence joins TRBV6-5 and TRBJ2-1; TRBD2 aligns across 9 bases. CDR3 length: 16 residues. CDR1 MNHEY and CDR2 SVGAGI come from the germline V gene. Trimming took 0 bases from V and 7 from J; bases not matched to a gene: 7.

The rearrangement uses TRBV5-1 and TRBJ1-1, with 10 bases lining up with TRBD1. Per germline, CDR1 SGHRS and CDR2 YFSETQ. V trimming: 6 bases; J trimming: 4 bases; junction bases outside the gene matches: 12. The CDR3 is 16 residues long. The CDR3 reads CASTFNPGTGVTEAFF. In DNA, the CDR3 is TGCGCCAGCACCTTTAACCCCGGGACAGGGGTCACTGAAGCTTTCTTT.

There are a few counts of this clonotype. The chain carries TRBV20-1 and TRBJ1-2; D is possibly TRBD1 (5 bases). The CDR3 extends over 14 amino acids. CDR1 DFQATT and CDR2 SNEGSKA come from the germline V gene (reference sequence). V was cut by 6 bases and J by 7 bases, with 21 bases left in between. CDR3 protein: CSATDTAAGSGYTF. CDR3 nucleotides: TGCAGTGCGACGGACACAGCCGCGGGGAGTGGCTACACCTTC.

The chain carries TRBV9 and TRBJ1-5; TRBD1 matches 10 bases. The CDR3 is made up of 17 amino acids. Germline values: CDR1 SGDLS, CDR2 YYNGEE. Trimming took 4 bases from V and 0 from J; bases not matched to a gene: 7. As DNA, the CDR3 is TGTGCCAGCAGCCCCGGGACAGGGGACTATAGCAATCAGCCCCAGCATTTT. This encodes CASSPGTGDYSNQPQHF.

The chain links TRBV2 to TRBJ2-1; 8 bases line up with TRBD1. Germline V CDR1 and CDR2: SNHLY, FYNNEI. The CDR3 runs to 12 residues. Trimming took 5 bases from V and 12 from J; bases not matched to a gene: 6. CDR3 bases: TGTGCCAGCAGTTATACAGGGGGGCTGCAGTTCTTC. The encoded protein is CASSYTGGLQFF.

This clonotype was found a few times. This sequence joins TRBV7-2 and TRBJ1-2; D ambiguous. The CDR3 covers 12 residues. V shed 5 bases and J shed 8 bases, with 12 bases lying between them. The germline V gene encodes CDR1 SGHTA and CDR2 FQGNSA. The CDR3 nucleotides read TGTGCCAGCAGCGCGAGCCCTAGCGGCTACACCTTC. Its protein is CASSASPSGYTF.

The table lists this clonotype with many counts. The chain carries TRBV4-3 and TRBJ1-2; no reliable D call. CDR1 is LGHNA and CDR2 is YSLEER in the germline V gene. Trimming pared 0 bases from V and 8 bases from J, leaving 13 bases between. The CDR3 runs to 14 residues. CDR3: CASSQETILEGYTF. The DNA for the CDR3 is TGCGCCAGCAGCCAAGAAACCATCCTGGAGGGCTACACCTTC.

This clonotype came up a few times. The chain couples TRBV4-2 to TRBJ1-2, with TRBD1 identical over 7 bases. J was trimmed by 1 base and V by 0 bases; bases with no gene match: 11. Germline CDR1 reads LGHNA; CDR2 reads YNFKEQ. This CDR3 region has 18 residues. In DNA form, the CDR3 reads TGTGCCAGCAGCCAAGATGTGAGTGGGGCAGGGGGTAACTATGGCTACACCTTC. Its translation is CASSQDVSGAGGNYGYTF.

This clonotype has only a few counts. V is TRBV3-1 and J is TRBJ2-1; 7 bases line up with TRBD2. The V segment lost 4 bases and the J segment 8 bases; nucleotides outside the gene matches: 14. The CDR3 is 16 amino acids. Germline assignment: CDR1 LGHDT and CDR2 YNNKEL (reference sequence). In DNA, the CDR3 is TGTGCCAGCAGCCGTACCGCGGGAGTTTTATCGTATGAGCAGTTCTTC. As protein: CASSRTAGVLSYEQFF.

The J gene is TRBJ2-7, the V gene TRBV11-1; the D is unclear. Germline lookup yields CDR1 SGHAT and CDR2 FQDESV (reference sequence). Trimming took off 1 base at V and 6 bases at J, with 7 bases between the two ends. The CDR3 is 12 residues long. The CDR3 loop is CASSLDSSEQYF. The CDR3 coding sequence is TGTGCCAGCAGCTTAGATAGTTCCGAGCAGTACTTC.

This clonotype was detected ten times or more. The V and J genes are TRBV6-1 and TRBJ2-1; TRBD1 is a possible D gene (5 bases). Trimming removed 5 bases from V and 6 bases from J, with 11 bases in between. Per germline, CDR1 MNHNS and CDR2 SASEGT. CDR3 length: 13 residues. CDR3 coding DNA: TGTGCCAGCAGTCGTGACAGCCTCAATGAGCAGTTCTTC. It codes for CASSRDSLNEQFF.

There are many counts of this clonotype. V is TRBV7-2 and J is TRBJ2-3; D perhaps matches TRBD1 (5 bases). There are 15 residues in the CDR3. Germline CDR1 and CDR2: SGHTA and FQGNSA. Trimming stripped 2 bases from V and 4 bases from J, with 13 bases between. CDR3 sequence: CASSLFRVFSDTQYF. The CDR3 nucleotides are TGTGCCAGCAGCTTATTCAGGGTTTTTTCAGATACGCAGTATTTT.

This chain links TRBV7-9 with TRBJ2-1; 7 positions match TRBD1. Germline CDR1 SEHNR, CDR2 FQNEAQ (reference sequence). The V gene end was trimmed by 5 bases and the J gene end by 1 base; junction bases not matched to a gene: 8. CDR3 size: 16 residues. CDR3 in DNA: TGTGCCAGCAGCGTTGGGACAGCATATTCCTACAATGAGCAGTTCTTC. This sequence encodes CASSVGTAYSYNEQFF.

This clonotype was counted ten times or more. The rearrangement uses TRBV29-1 and TRBJ2-3; D possibly corresponds to TRBD2 (5 bases). The germline V gene encodes CDR1 SQVTM and CDR2 ANQGSEA. CDR3 length: 14 residues. Trimming took 3 bases from V and 2 from J, leaving 12 bases between them. In nucleotides, the CDR3 is TGCAGCGTTGACGGGGAGATTTACACAGATACGCAGTATTTT. It translates to CSVDGEIYTDTQYF.

This clonotype was seen ten or more times. V and J are TRBV25-1 and TRBJ2-2; D gene uncertain. The CDR3 extends over 13 amino acids. Trimming took off 0 bases at V and 7 bases at J, with 6 bases between the two ends. Per germline, CDR1 MGHDK and CDR2 SYGVNS. The CDR3 nucleotides are TGTGCCAGCAGTGAATATCAAGGCGGGGAGCTGTTTTTT. It encodes CASSEYQGGELFF.